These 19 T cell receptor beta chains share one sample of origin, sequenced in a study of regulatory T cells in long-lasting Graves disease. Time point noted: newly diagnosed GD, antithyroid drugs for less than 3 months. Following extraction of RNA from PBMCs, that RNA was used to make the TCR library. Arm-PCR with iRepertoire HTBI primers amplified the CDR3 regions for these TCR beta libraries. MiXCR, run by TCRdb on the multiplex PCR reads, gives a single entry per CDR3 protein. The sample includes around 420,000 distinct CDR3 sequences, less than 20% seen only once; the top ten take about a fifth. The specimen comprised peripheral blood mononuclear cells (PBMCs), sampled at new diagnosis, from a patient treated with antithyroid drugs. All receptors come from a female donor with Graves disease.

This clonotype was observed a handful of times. CDR3: CASRGPEGKLFF. CDR3 coding DNA: TGTGCCAGCCGGGGCCCCGAGGGAAAACTGTTTTTT. This chain connects TRBV27 to TRBJ1-4; a possible D gene is TRBD1 (5 bases). There are 12 residues in the CDR3. CDR1 and CDR2 (germline): MNHEY, SMNVEV (reference sequence). V was clipped by 8 bases and J by 10 bases, with 14 bases between them.

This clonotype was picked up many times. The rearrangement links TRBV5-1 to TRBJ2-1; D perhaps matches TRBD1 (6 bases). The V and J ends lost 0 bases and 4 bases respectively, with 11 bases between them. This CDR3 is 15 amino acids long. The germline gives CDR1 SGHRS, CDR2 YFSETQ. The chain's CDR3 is CASSLDEGEYNEQFF. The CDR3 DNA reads TGCGCCAGCAGCTTGGACGAGGGGGAATACAATGAGCAGTTCTTC.

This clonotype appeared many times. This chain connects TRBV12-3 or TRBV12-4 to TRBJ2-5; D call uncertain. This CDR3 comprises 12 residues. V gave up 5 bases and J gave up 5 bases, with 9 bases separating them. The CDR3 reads CASSHLIETQYF. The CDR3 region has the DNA TGTGCCAGCAGTCACCTTATTGAGACCCAGTACTTC.

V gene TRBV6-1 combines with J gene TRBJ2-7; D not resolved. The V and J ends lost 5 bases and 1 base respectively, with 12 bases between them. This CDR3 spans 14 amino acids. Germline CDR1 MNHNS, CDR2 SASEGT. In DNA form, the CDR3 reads TGTGCCAGCAGTCCCACGCCCAGTTCCTACGAGCAGTACTTC. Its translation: CASSPTPSSYEQYF.

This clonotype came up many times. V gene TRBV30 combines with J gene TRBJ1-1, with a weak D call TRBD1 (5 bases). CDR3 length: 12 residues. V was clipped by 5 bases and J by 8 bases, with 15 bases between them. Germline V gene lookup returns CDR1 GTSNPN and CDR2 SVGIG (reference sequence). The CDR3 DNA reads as TGTGCCTGGGCCACATGGGGCGGAGAAGCTTTCTTT. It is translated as CAWATWGGEAFF.

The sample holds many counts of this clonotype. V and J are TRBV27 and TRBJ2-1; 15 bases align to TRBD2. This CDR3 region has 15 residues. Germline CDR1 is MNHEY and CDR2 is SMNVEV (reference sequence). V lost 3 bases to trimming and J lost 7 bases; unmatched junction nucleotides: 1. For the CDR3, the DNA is TGTGCCAGCAGTTTTGGACTAGCGGGAGGGAATGAGCAGTTCTTC. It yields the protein CASSFGLAGGNEQFF.

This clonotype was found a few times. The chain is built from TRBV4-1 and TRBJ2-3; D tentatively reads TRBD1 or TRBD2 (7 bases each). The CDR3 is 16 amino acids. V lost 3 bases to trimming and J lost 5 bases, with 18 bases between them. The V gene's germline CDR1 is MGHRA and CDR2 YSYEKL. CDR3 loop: CASSQAGGGGVDTQYF. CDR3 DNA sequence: TGCGCCAGCAGCCAGGCAGGGGGAGGGGGAGTAGATACGCAGTATTTT.

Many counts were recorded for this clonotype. In DNA, the CDR3 is TGTGCCAGCAGTCCCGGGGGAGAGTTGGAGACCCAGTACTTC. This codes for CASSPGGELETQYF. The V and J genes are TRBV6-1 and TRBJ2-5, with D tentatively TRBD2 (6 bases). Germline CDR1 and CDR2: MNHNS and SASEGT. The CDR3 spans 14 residues. V lost 5 bases, J lost 5 bases, and 15 bases lay in between.

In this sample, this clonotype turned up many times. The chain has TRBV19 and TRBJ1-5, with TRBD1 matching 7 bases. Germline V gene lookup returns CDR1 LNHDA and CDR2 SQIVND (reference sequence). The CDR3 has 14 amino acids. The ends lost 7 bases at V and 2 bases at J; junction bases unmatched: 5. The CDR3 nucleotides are TGTGCCAGTATGGTTACAGGGGGCAATCAGCCCCAGCATTTT. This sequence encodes CASMVTGGNQPQHF.

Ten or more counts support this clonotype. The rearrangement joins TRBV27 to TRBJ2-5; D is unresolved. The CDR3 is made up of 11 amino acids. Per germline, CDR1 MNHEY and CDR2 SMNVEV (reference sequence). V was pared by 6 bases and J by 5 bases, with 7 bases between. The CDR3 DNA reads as TGTGCCAGCAGGAACTGGGAGACCCAGTACTTC. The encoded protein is CASRNWETQYF.

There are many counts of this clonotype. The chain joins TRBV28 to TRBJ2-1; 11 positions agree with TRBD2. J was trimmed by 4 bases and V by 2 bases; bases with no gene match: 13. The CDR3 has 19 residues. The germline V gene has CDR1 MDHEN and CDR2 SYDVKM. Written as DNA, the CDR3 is TGTGCCAGCAGTTTAGAATGGGCTAGCGGGAGGCCCCTATACAATGAGCAGTTCTTC. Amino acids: CASSLEWASGRPLYNEQFF.

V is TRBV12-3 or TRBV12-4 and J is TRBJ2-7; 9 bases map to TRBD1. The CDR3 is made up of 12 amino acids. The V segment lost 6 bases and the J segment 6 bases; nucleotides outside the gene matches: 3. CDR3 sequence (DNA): TGTGCCAGCAGACAGGGGGCTGTCGAGCAGTACTTC. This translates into CASRQGAVEQYF.

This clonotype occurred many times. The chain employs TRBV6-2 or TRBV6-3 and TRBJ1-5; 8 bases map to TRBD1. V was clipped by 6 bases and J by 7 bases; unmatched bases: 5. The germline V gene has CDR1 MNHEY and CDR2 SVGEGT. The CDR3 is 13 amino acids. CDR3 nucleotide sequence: TGTGCCAGCAGCGTCAGGGGGCACCAGCCCCAGCATTTT. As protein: CASSVRGHQPQHF.

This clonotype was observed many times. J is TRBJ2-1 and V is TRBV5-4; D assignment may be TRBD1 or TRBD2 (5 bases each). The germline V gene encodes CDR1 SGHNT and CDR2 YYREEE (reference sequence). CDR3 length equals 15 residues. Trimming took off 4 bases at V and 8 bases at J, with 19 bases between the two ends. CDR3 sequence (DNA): TGTGCCAGCAGCCCGGACCAGGGAGTCGTGCATGAGCAGTTCTTC. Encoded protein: CASSPDQGVVHEQFF. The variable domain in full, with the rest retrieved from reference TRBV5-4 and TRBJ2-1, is ETGVTQSPTHLIKTRGQQVTLRCSSQSGHNTVSWYQQALGQGPQFIFQYYREEENGRGNFPPRFSGLQFPNYSSELNVNALELDDSALYLCASSPDQGVVHEQFFGPGTRLTVL.

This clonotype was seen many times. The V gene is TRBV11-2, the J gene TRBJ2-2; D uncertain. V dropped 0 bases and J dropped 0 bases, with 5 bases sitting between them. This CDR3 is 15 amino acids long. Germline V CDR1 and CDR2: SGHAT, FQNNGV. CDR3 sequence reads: CASSLEGSNTGELFF. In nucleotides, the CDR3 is TGTGCCAGCAGCTTAGAAGGCTCGAACACCGGGGAGCTGTTTTTT. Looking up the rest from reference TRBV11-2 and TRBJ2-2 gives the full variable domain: EAGVAQSPRYKIIEKRQSVAFWCNPISGHATLYWYQQILGQGPKLLIQFQNNGVVDDSQLPKDRFSAERLKGVDSTLKIQPAKLEDSAVYLCASSLEGSNTGELFFGEGSRLTVL.

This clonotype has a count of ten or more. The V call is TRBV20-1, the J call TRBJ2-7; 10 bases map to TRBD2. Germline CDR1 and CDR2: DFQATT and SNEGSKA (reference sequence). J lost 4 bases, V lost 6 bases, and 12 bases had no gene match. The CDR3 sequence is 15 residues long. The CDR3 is CSANLPSGRRYEQYF. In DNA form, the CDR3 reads TGCAGTGCAAACTTACCTAGCGGGAGAAGATACGAGCAGTACTTC.

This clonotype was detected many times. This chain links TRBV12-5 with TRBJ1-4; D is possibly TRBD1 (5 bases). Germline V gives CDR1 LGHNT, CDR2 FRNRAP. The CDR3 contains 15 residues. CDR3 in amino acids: CASTFGGLTNEKLFF. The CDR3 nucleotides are TGTGCCAGCACTTTTGGGGGTCTTACTAATGAAAAACTGTTTTTT.

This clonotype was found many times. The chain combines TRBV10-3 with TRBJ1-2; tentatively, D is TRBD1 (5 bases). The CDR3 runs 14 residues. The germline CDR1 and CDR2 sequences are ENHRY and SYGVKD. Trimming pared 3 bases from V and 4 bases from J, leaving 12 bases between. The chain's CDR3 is CAISDGRVGYGYTF. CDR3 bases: TGTGCCATCAGTGATGGCAGGGTGGGCTATGGCTACACCTTC.

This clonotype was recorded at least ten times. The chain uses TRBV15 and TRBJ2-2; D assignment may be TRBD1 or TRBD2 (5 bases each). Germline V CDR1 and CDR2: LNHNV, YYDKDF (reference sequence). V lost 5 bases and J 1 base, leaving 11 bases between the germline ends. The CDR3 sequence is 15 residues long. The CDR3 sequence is CATSWGPGNTGELFF. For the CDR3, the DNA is TGTGCCACCAGCTGGGGACCGGGGAACACCGGGGAGCTGTTTTTT.